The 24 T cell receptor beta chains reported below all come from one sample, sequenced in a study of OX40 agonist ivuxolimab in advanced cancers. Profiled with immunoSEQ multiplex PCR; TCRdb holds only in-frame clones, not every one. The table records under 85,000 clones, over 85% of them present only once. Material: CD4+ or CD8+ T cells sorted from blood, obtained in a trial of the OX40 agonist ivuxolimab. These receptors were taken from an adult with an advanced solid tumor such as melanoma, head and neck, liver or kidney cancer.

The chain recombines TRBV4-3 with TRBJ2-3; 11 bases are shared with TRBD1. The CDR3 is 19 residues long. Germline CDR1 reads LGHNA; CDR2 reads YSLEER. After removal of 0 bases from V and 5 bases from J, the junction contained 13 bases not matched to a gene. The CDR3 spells CASSQDTPWTGGFLDTQYF. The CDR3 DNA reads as TGCGCCAGCAGCCAAGATACCCCCTGGACAGGGGGCTTTTTAGATACGCAGTATTTT.

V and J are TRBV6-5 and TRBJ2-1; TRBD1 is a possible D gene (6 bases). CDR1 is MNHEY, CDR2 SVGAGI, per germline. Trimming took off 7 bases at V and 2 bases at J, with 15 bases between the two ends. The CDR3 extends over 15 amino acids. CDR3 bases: TGTGCCAGCACCGAACAGGGATTGGCCTACAATGAGCAGTTCTTC. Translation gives CASTEQGLAYNEQFF.

As DNA, the CDR3 is TGTGCCAGCAGTCAGGGGGGACGGCGGGCGCTAGAGCAGTACTTC. Its translation: CASSQGGRRALEQYF. The rearrangement joins TRBV5-4 to TRBJ2-5; maybe TRBD1 (7 bases). Between the trimmed V and J ends, which lost 5 bases and 11 bases, there was a span of 25 bases. CDR1 is SGHNT, CDR2 YYREEE, per germline (reference sequence). CDR3 length equals 15 residues.

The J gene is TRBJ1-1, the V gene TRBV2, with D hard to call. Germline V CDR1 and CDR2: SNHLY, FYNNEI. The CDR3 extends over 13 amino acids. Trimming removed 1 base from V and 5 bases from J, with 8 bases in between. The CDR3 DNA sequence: TGTGCCAGCAGTGAAGACCATTGGACTGAAGCTTTCTTT. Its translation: CASSEDHWTEAFF. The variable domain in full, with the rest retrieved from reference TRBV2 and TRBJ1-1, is EPEVTQTPSHQVTQMGQEVILRCVPISNHLYFYWYRQILGQKVEFLVSFYNNEISEKSEIFDDQFSVERPDGSNFTLKIRSTKLEDSAMYFCASSEDHWTEAFFGQGTRLTVV.

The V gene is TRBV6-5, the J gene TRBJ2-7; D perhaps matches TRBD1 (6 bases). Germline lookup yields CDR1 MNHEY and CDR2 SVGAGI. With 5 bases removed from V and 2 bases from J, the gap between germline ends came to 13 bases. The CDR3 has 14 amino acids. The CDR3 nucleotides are TGTGCCAGCAGTAAAAGGACAGCCACCTACGAGCAGTACTTC. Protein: CASSKRTATYEQYF.

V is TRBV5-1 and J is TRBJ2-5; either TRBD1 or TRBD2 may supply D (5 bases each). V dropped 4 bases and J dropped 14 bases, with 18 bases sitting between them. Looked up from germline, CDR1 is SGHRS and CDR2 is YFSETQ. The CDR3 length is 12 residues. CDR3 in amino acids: CASSGTESVNYF. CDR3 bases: TGCGCCAGCAGCGGGACGGAGAGTGTCAACTACTTC.

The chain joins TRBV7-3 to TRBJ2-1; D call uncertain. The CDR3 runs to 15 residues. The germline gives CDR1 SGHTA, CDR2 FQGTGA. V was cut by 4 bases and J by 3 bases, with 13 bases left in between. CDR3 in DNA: TGTGCCAGCAGCTCCTCCCCCCTAAACTACAATGAGCAGTTCTTC. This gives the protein CASSSSPLNYNEQFF.

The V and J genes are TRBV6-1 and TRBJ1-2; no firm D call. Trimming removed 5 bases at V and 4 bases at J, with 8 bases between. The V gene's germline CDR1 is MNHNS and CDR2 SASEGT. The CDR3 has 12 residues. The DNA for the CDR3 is TGTGCCAGCAGTCCGGGGATCTATGGCTACACCTTC. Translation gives CASSPGIYGYTF.

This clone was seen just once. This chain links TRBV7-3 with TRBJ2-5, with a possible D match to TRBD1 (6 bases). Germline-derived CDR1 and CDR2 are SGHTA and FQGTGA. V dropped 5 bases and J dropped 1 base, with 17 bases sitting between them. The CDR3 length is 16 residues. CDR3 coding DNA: TGTGCCAGCAGCCCGAGGGGACAAACCTTCCAAGAGACCCAGTACTTC. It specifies CASSPRGQTFQETQYF.

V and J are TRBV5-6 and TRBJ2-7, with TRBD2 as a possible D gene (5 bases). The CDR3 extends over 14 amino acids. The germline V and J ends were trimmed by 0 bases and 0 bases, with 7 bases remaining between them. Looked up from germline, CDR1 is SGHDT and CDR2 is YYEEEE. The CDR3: CASSLGGRSYEQYF. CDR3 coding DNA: TGTGCCAGCAGCTTGGGCGGGCGCTCCTACGAGCAGTACTTC.

The CDR3 nucleotides are TGTGCCAGCAGCTCATGGACTAGCGGGAGCTCCTACAATGAGCAGTTCTTC. Its translation: CASSSWTSGSSYNEQFF. The chain is built from TRBV7-3 and TRBJ2-1, with TRBD2 matching 13 bases. Germline-derived CDR1 and CDR2 are SGHTA and FQGTGA. With V trimmed by 4 bases and J by 0 bases, 3 bases remained unmatched. The CDR3 contains 17 residues.

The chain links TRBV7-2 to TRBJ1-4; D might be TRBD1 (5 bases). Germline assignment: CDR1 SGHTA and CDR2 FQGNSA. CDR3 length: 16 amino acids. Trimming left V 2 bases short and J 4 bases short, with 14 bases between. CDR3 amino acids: CASSLQPGGINEKLFF. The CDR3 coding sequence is TGTGCCAGCAGCTTACAGCCTGGGGGGATTAATGAAAAACTGTTTTTT. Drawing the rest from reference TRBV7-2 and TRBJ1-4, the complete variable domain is GAGVSQSPSNKVTEKGKDVELRCDPISGHTALYWYRQSLGQGLEFLIYFQGNSAPDKSGLPSDRFSAERTGGSVSTLTIQRTQQEDSAVYLCASSLQPGGINEKLFFGSGTQLSVL.

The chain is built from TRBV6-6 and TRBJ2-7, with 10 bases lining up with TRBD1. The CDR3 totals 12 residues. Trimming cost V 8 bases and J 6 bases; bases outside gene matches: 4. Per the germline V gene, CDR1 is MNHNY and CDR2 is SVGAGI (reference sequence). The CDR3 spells CASADRGFEQYF. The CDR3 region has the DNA TGTGCCAGCGCGGACAGGGGGTTCGAGCAGTACTTC.

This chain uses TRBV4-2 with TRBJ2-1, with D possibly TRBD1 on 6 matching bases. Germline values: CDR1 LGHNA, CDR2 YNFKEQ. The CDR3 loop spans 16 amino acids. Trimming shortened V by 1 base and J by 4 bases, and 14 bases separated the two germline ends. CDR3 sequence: CASSQAPGHGYNEQFF. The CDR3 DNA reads TGTGCCAGCAGCCAAGCTCCGGGACATGGGTACAATGAGCAGTTCTTC.

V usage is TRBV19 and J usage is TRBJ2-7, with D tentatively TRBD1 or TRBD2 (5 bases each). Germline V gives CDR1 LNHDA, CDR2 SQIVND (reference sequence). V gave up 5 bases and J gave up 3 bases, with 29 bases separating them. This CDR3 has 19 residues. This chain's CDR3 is CASSPRPPGTAYFNYEQYF. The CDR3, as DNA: TGTGCCAGTAGTCCCCGCCCCCCCGGGACCGCATATTTTAACTACGAGCAGTACTTC. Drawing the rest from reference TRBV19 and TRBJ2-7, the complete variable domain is DGGITQSPKYLFRKEGQNVTLSCEQNLNHDAMYWYRQDPGQGLRLIYYSQIVNDFQKGDIAEGYSVSREKKESFPLTVTSAQKNPTAFYLCASSPRPPGTAYFNYEQYFGPGTRLTVT.

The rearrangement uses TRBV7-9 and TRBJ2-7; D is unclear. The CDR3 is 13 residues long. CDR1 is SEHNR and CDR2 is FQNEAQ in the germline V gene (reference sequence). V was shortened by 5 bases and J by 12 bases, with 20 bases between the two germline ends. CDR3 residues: CASSRTTDDGLYF. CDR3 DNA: TGTGCCAGCAGCCGAACGACGGACGACGGGCTGTACTTC.

In DNA form, the CDR3 reads TGTGCCAGCTCACCCACAGATACGCAGTATTTT. It is translated as CASSPTDTQYF. V gene TRBV18 combines with J gene TRBJ2-3; D remains unclear. Trimming shortened V by 3 bases and J by 2 bases, and 0 bases separated the two germline ends. The germline gives CDR1 KGHSH, CDR2 LQKENI. This CDR3 contains 11 residues.

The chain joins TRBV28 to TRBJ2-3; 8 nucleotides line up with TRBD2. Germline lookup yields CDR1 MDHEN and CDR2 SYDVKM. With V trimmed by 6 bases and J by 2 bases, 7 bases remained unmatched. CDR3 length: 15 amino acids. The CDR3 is CASSPLTSDTDTQYF. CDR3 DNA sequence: TGTGCCAGCAGCCCTCTGACTAGCGACACAGATACGCAGTATTTT. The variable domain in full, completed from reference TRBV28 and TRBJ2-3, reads DVKVTQSSRYLVKRTGEKVFLECVQDMDHENMFWYRQDPGLGLRLIYFSYDVKMKEKGDIPEGYSVSREKKERFSLILESASTNQTSMYLCASSPLTSDTDTQYFGPGTRLTVL.

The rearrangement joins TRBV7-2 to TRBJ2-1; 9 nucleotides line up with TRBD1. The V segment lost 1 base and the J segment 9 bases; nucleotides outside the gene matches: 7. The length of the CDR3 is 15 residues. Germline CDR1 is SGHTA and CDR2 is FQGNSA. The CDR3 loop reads CASSLGSWGQGEQFF. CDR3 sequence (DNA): TGTGCCAGCAGCTTAGGATCTTGGGGACAGGGTGAGCAGTTCTTC.

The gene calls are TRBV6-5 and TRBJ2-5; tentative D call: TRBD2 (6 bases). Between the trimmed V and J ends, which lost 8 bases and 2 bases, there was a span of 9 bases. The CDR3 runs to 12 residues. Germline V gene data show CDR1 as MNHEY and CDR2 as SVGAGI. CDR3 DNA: TGTGCCAGCGGGGGGAATCAAGAGACCCAGTACTTC. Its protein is CASGGNQETQYF.

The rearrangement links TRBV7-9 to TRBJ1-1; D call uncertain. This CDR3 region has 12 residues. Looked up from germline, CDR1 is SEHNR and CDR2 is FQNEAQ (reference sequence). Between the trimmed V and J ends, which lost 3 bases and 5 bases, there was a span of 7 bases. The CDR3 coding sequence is TGTGCCAGCAGCTTCCCCGGGACTGAAGCTTTCTTT. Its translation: CASSFPGTEAFF.

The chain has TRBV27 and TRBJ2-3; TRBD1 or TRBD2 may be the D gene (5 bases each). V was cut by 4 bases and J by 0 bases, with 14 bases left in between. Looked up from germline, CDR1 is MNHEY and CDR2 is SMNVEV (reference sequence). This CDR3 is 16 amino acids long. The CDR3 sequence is CASSSRDPGSTDTQYF. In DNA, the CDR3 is TGTGCCAGCAGTTCCCGGGACCCCGGGAGCACAGATACGCAGTATTTT.

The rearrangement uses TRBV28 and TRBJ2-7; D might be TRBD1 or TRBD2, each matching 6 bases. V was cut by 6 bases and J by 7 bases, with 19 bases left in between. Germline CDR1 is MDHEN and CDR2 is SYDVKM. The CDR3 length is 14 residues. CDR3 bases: TGTGCCAGCAGCCTCATCAAGGGGGGCGAAGAGCAGTACTTC. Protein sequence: CASSLIKGGEEQYF.

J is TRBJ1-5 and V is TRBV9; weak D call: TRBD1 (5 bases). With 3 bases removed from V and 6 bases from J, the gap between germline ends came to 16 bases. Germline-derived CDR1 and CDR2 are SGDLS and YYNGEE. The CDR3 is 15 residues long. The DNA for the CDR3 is TGTGCCAGCAGCGCCACCGGGGGGAACCGTCAGCCCCAGCATTTT. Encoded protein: CASSATGGNRQPQHF.